What follows describes a single TCR beta chain. Its antigen remains unknown. A mixed TRB-A/B primer pool amplified rearranged TRB by multiplex touch-down PCR. MiXCR, applied by TCRdb to the multiplex PCR reads, yields one record per CDR3 protein. The table lists some 20,000 distinct CDR3 sequences, around 38% of them singletons, with 17% in the top ten. This entry is derived from a study of T cell repertoires in aging, cancer and after chemotherapy. Study in general: Patients with glioblastoma brain tumors were sampled before and after temozolomide-based therapy.

Per germline, CDR1 MNHNS and CDR2 SASEGT. Trimming took off 2 bases at V and 11 bases at J, with 13 bases between the two ends. There are 13 residues in the CDR3. Study-level results: Immunological memory after chemotherapy cannot be judged from the repertoire data. Healthy donors lost TCR diversity with age mainly through richness, cancer patients through richness and evenness.

TCR beta rearrangements were amplified from peripheral blood genomic DNA. Sequences were obtained from blood. The source is a human donor with a solid tumor. The rearrangement links TRBV6-1 to TRBJ1-5; D unclear. The CDR3 region is CASSEFGLRAQHF. CDR3 nucleotide sequence: TGTGCCAGCAGTGAATTCGGGTTGAGGGCCCAGCATTTT.